This T cell receptor (beta chain) was sequenced for a study of T-cell reconstitution after alpha-beta-depleted transplantation in children. General study points: At around two months after transplant, the alpha-beta T cells were reportedly derived from several hundred expanded clones that came from non-depleted graft cells.

As it was prepared, the TCRbeta library received unique molecular identifiers. TCRdb re-called the PCR reads with MiXCR, one entry per CDR3 protein. The table includes some 310,000 distinct CDR3 sequences, approximately 23% detected once. As concerns this clonotype: Antigen unknown.

Germline assignment: CDR1 MNHNS and CDR2 SASEGT. The CDR3 loop spans 16 amino acids. The J segment lost 5 bases and the V segment lost 6 bases, leaving 12 bases of the junction unmatched. This clonotype originated in a male patient between 5 and 17 years old who had a stem cell transplant for acute lymphoblastic leukemia, so the T cells may come from the graft donor. This chain uses TRBV6-1 with TRBJ1-2; TRBD1 matches 10 bases. This material consisted of PBMCs, mostly from graft donor cells, taken 180 days after TCRalphabeta/CD19-depleted stem cell transplant. CDR3 nucleotide sequence: TGTGCCAGCAGCCGTGACCGGGACAGGGGTTGGTATGGCTACACCTTC. Protein: CASSRDRDRGWYGYTF.